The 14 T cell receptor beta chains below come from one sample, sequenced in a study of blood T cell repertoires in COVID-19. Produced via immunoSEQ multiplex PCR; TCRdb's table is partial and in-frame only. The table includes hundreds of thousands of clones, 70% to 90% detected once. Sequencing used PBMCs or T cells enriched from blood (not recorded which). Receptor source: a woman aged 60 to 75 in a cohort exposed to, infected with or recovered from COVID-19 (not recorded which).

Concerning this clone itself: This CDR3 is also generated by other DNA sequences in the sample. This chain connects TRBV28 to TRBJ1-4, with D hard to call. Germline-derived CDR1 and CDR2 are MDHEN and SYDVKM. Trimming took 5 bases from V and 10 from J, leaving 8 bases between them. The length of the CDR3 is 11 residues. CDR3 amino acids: CASSLRGKLFF. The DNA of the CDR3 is TGTGCCAGCAGTCTGCGGGGAAAACTGTTTTTT.

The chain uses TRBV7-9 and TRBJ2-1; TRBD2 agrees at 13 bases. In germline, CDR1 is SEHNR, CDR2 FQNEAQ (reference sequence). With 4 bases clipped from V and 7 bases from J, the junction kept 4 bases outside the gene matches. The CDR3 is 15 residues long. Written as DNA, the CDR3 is TGTGCCAGCAGCTCACGGACTAGCGGGAGTAATGAGCAGTTCTTC. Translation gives CASSSRTSGSNEQFF. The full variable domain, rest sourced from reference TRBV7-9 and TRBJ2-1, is DTGVSQNPRHKITKRGQNVTFRCDPISEHNRLYWYRQTLGQGPEFLTYFQNEAQLEKSRLLSDRFSAERPKGSFSTLEIQRTEQGDSAMYLCASSSRTSGSNEQFFGPGTRLTVL.

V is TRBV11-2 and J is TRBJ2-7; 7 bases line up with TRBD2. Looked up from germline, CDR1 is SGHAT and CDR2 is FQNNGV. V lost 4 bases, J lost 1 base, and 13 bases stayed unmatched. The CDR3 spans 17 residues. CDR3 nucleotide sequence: TGTGCCAGCAGCTCCGGGGGTGGACTAGACCTTTCCTACGAGCAGTACTTC. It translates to CASSSGGGLDLSYEQYF.

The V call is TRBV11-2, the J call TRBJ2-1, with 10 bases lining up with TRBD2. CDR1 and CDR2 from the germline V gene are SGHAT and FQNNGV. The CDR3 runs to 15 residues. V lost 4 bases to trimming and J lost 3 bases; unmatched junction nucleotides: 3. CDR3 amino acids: CASSWGLANYNEQFF. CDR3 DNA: TGTGCCAGCAGCTGGGGACTAGCGAACTACAATGAGCAGTTCTTC. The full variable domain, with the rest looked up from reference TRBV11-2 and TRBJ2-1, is EAGVAQSPRYKIIEKRQSVAFWCNPISGHATLYWYQQILGQGPKLLIQFQNNGVVDDSQLPKDRFSAERLKGVDSTLKIQPAKLEDSAVYLCASSWGLANYNEQFFGPGTRLTVL.

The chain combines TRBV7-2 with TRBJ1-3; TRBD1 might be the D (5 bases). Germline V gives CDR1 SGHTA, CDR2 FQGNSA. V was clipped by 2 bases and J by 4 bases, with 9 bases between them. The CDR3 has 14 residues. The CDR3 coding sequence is TGTGCCAGCAGCTTATCAGGGTACGGAAACACCATATATTTT. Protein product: CASSLSGYGNTIYF.

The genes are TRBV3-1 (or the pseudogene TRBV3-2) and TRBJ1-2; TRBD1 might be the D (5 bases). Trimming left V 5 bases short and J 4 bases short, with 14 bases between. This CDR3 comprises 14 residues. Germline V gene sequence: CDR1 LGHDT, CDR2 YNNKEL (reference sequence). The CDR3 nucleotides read TGTGCCAGCAGCTACGCCACAGGTTCCTATGGCTACACCTTC. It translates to CASSYATGSYGYTF.

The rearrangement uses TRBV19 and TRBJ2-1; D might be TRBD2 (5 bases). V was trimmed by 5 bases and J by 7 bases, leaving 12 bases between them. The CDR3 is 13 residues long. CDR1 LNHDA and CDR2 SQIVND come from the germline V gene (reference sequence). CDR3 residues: CASSGSHGNEQFF. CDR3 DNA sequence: TGTGCCAGTAGTGGGAGTCACGGGAATGAGCAGTTCTTC.

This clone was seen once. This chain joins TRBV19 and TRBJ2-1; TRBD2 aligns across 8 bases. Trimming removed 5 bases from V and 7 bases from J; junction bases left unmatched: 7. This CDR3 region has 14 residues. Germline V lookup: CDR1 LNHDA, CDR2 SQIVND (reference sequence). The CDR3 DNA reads TGTGCCAGTAGTGCTAGCGGGTATGGTAATGAGCAGTTCTTC. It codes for CASSASGYGNEQFF. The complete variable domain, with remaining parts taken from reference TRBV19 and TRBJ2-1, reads DGGITQSPKYLFRKEGQNVTLSCEQNLNHDAMYWYRQDPGQGLRLIYYSQIVNDFQKGDIAEGYSVSREKKESFPLTVTSAQKNPTAFYLCASSASGYGNEQFFGPGTRLTVL.

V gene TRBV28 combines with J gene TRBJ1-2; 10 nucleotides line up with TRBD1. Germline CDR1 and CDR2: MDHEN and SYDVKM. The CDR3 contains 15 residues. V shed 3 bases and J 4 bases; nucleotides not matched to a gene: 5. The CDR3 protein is CASSLTGQGVYGYTF. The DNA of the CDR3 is TGTGCCAGCAGTTTGACCGGACAGGGGGTCTATGGCTACACCTTC.

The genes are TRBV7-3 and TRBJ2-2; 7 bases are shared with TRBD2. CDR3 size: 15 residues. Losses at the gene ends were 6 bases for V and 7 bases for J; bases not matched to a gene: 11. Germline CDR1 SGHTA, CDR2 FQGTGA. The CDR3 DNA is TGTGCCAGCAGTCCTTGGGCGGGAGCGATCGGGGAGCTGTTTTTT. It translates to CASSPWAGAIGELFF.

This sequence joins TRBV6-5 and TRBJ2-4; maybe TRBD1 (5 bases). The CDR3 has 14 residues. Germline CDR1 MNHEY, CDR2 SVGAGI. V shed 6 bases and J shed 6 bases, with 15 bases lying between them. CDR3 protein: CASSSPRQSNIQYF. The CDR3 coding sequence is TGTGCCAGCAGCTCTCCCCGACAGTCAAACATTCAGTACTTC.

As DNA, the CDR3 is TGTGCCATCAGGGCAGACACAGGCTTCGATGGCTACACCTTC. It yields the protein CAIRADTGFDGYTF. The chain recombines TRBV10-3 with TRBJ1-2, with D possibly TRBD1 on 5 matching bases. V was cut by 6 bases and J by 6 bases, with 17 bases left in between. This CDR3 comprises 14 residues. The germline gives CDR1 ENHRY, CDR2 SYGVKD.

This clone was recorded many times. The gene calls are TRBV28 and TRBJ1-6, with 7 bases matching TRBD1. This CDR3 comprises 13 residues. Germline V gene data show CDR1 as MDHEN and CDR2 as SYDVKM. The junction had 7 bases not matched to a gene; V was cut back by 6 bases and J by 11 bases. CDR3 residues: CASSPPGQTPLHF. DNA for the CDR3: TGTGCCAGCAGCCCACCGGGACAGACACCCCTCCACTTT.

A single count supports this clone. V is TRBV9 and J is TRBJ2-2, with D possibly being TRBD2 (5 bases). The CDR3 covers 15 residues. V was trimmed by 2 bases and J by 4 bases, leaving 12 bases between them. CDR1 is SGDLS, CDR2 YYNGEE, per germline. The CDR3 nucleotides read TGTGCCAGCAGCGTTCGAGAACGGGGCACCGGGGAGCTGTTTTTT. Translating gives CASSVRERGTGELFF.